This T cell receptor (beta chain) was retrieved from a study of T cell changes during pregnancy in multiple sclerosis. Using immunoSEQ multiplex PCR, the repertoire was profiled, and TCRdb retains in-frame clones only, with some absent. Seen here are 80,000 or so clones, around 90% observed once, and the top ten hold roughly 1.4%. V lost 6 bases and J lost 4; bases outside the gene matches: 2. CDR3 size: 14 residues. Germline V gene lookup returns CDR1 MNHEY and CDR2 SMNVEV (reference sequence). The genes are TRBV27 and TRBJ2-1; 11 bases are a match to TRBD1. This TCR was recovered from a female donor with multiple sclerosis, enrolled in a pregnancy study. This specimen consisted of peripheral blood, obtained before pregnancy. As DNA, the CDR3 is TGTGCCAGCAGCGGGACAGGGGGTTACAATGAGCAGTTCTTC. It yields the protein CASSGTGGYNEQFF.